Presented here are 3 T cell receptor beta chains from one specimen sequenced in a study of early stage breast cancer tumors (dated by TCRdb to between 2016 and 2019). To prepare the library, the immunoSEQ multiplex PCR assay was applied. TCRdb limited this immuneACCESS table to in-frame rearrangements with V and J called. A share of clones is missing; checked studies link under half to unresolved V genes, and the rest is unexplained. The sample profile shows tens of thousands of clones; 65% to 80% of them were found once. Approximately 3.7% of the sample is in the top ten clones. The source material was blood. Receptor source: a person between 60 and 69 years old with breast cancer.

This clone was seen once. The chain has TRBV10-2 and TRBJ1-1, with D uncertain. The V end was cut by 6 bases, the J end by 0 bases, with 5 bases between. Germline V CDR1 and CDR2: WSHSY, SAAADI. The CDR3 runs to 12 residues. CDR3 region: CASRTMNTEAFF. CDR3 coding DNA: TGCGCCAGCAGGACCATGAACACTGAAGCTTTCTTT.

V and J are TRBV6-5 and TRBJ2-7; 8 bases align to TRBD1. In germline, CDR1 is MNHEY, CDR2 SVGAGI. With 6 bases clipped from V and 3 bases from J, the junction kept 4 bases outside the gene matches. The CDR3 contains 13 residues. The chain's CDR3 is CASRYTGGYEQYF. Written as DNA, the CDR3 is TGTGCCAGCAGGTACACAGGGGGCTACGAGCAGTACTTC.

This chain connects TRBV11-2 to TRBJ2-3; 14 bases align to TRBD2. V lost 1 base, J lost 7 bases, and 10 bases stayed unmatched. CDR3 size: 18 residues. The germline V gene encodes CDR1 SGHAT and CDR2 FQNNGV. The DNA of the CDR3 is TGTGCCAGCAGCTTAGGCCCCAGACTAGCGGGAGGGGGGAATACGCAGTATTTT. It translates to CASSLGPRLAGGGNTQYF.